The clone carrying this TCR beta chain occurred many times. What it binds is not known. V lost 5 bases, J lost 2 bases, and 12 bases lay in between. CDR3 length: 14 amino acids. Germline CDR1 is SGHTA and CDR2 is FQGNSA. These data belong to a study of neurological immune-mediated disorders. Overall study results and limits: CDR3 amino acid sequences of expanded clones were not shared across subjects, a result suggesting private repertoires in all groups. Multiple sclerosis patients had less TCR clonal expansion than even healthy controls, unlike HTLV-1-associated myelopathy.

5'RACE employing 10-nucleotide random UMIs yielded the cDNA. TCRdb passed the 5' RACE reads through MiXCR, listing each CDR3 protein once. The data contain more than 30,000 distinct CDR3 sequences, roughly 14% of them singletons. Time point noted: technical triplicate 2. The sorted libraries involved the use of about 930,000 CD4+ or CD8+ T cells. The sequenced sample consisted of CD4+ T cells from blood. The clonotype originates from a female donor with HTLV-1-associated myelopathy (HAM/TSP). The V call is TRBV7-2, the J call TRBJ2-5; D is ambiguous. The CDR3 region has the DNA TGTGCCAGCAGCGCCTACAACAGACAAGAGACCCAGTACTTC. Protein product: CASSAYNRQETQYF.